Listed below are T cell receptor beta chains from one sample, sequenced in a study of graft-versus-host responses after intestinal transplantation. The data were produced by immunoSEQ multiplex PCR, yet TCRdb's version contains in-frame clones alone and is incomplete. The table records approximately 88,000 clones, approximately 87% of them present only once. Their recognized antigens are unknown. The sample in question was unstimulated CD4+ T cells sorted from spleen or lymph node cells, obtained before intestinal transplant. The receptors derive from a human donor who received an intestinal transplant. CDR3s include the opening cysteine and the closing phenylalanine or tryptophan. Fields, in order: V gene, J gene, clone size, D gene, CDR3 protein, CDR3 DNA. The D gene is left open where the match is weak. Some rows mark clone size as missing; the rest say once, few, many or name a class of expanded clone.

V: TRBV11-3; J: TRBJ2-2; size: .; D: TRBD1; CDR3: CASGGTDNTGELFF; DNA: TGTGCCAGCGGTGGGACAGATAACACCGGGGAGCTGTTTTTT
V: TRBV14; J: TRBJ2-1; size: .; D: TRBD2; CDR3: CASSQDPGEGNEQFF; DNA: TGTGCCAGCAGCCAAGATCCCGGGGAGGGCAATGAGCAGTTCTTC
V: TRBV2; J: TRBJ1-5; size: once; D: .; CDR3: CASSAGQPQHF; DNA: TGTGCCAGCAGTGCGGGTCAGCCCCAGCATTTT
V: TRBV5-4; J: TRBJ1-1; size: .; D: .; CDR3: CASSPQAPTEAFF; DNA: TGTGCCAGCAGCCCCCAGGCTCCCACTGAAGCTTTCTTT
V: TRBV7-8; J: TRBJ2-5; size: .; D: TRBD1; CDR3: CASSQRSQGVHQETQYF; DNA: TGTGCCAGCAGCCAAAGATCACAGGGGGTACACCAAGAGACCCAGTACTTC
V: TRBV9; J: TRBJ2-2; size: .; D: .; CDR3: CASSPSGVPTGELFF; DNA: TGTGCCAGCAGCCCCTCGGGGGTGCCCACCGGGGAGCTGTTTTTT
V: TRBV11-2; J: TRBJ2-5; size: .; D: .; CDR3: CASSRPGSRETQYF; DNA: TGTGCCAGCAGCCGACCGGGGTCCCGAGAGACCCAGTACTTC
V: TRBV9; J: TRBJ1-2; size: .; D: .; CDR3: CASSGLNGGYGYTF; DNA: TGTGCCAGCAGCGGACTCAATGGGGGGTACGGCTACACCTTC
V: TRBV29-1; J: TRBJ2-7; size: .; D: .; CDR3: CSVEDRGRSYEQYF; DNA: TGCAGCGTTGAAGATCGGGGTAGGTCGTACGAGCAGTACTTC
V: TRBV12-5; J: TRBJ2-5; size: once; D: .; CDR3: CANFRHSEETQYF; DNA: TGTGCTAATTTTCGACACTCCGAAGAGACCCAGTACTTC
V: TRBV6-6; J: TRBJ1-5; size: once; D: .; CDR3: CASSLTANQPQHF; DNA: TGTGCCAGCAGCCTGACAGCGAATCAGCCCCAGCATTTT
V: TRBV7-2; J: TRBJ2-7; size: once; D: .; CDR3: CASRPGLAREEQYF; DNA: TGTGCCAGCAGGCCGGGACTGGCGAGGGAGGAGCAGTACTTC
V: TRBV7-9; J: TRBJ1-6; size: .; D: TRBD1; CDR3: CASSSGGGSSPLHF; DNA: TGTGCCAGCAGCTCAGGGGGCGGGAGTTCACCCCTCCACTTT
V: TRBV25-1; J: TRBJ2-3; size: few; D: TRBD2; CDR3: CASSEYGGGTQYF; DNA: TGTGCCAGCAGTGAATATGGCGGGGGTACGCAGTATTTT
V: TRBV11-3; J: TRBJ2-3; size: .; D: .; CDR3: CASSLGTARGDTQYF; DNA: TGTGCCAGCAGCCTTGGGACTGCTCGGGGAGATACGCAGTATTTT
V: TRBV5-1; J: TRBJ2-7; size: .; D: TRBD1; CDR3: CASFHRDRPLEQYF; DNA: TGCGCCAGCTTCCACCGGGACAGGCCCCTCGAGCAGTACTTC
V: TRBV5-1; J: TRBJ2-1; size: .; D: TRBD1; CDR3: CASSSRDRDSYNEQFF; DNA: TGCGCCAGCAGCTCCCGGGACAGGGACTCCTACAATGAGCAGTTCTTC
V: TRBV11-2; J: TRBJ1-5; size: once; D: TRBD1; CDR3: CASSIGQGAGQPQHF; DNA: TGTGCCAGCAGTATAGGACAGGGGGCGGGTCAGCCCCAGCATTTT
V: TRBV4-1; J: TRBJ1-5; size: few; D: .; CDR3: CASSQVNRGNQPQHF; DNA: TGCGCCAGCAGCCAAGTAAACAGGGGCAATCAGCCCCAGCATTTT
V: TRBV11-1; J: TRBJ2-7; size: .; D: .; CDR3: CASLGPRGEQYF; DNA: TGTGCCAGCCTGGGACCCAGGGGCGAGCAGTACTTC